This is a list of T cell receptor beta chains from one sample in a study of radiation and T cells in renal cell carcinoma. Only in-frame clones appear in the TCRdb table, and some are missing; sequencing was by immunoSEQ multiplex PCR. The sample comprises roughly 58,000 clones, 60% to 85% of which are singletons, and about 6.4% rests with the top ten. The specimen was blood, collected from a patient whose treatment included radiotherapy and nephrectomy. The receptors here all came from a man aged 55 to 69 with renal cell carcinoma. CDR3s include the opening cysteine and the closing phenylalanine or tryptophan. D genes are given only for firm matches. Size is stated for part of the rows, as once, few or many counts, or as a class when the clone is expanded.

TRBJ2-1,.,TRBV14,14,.,TGTGCCAGCAGCCCCAACGCGGGGGCCGGAGAGCAGTTCTTC,CASSPNAGAGEQFF
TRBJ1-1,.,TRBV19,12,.,TGTGCCAGTAATGACCTGAACACTGAAGCTTTCTTT,CASNDLNTEAFF
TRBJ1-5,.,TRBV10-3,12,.,TGTGCCATCAGTGAGGGAAACCAGCCCCAGCATTTT,CAISEGNQPQHF
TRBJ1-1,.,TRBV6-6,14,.,TGTGCCAGCAGTTACTCCGCTGGGGGAGGTGAAGCTTTCTTT,CASSYSAGGGEAFF
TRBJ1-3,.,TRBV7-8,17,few,TGTGCCAGCAGCTCCCCTGGGGGGTGGCTCTCTGGAAACACCATATATTTT,CASSSPGGWLSGNTIYF
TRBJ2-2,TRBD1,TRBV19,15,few,TGTGCCAGTAGTAACGGACAGGGGAGAATCGGGGAGCTGTTTTTT,CASSNGQGRIGELFF
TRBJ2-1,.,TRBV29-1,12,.,TGCAGCGTTGCACTAGCTAACAATGAGCAGTTCTTC,CSVALANNEQFF
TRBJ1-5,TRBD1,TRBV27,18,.,TGTGCCAGCAGGGCTAGGGCGACAGGGTATGTAAGCAATCAGCCCCAGCATTTT,CASRARATGYVSNQPQHF
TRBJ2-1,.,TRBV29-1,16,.,TGCAGCGTTGAAGTCGGCAGTCTGAGCTCCTACAATGAGCAGTTCTTC,CSVEVGSLSSYNEQFF
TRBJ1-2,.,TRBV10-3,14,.,TGTGCCATCAGTGAGTCTGGGGGGTACTATGGCTACACCTTC,CAISESGGYYGYTF
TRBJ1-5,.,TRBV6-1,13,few,TGTGCCAGCATAAGTTCGAGCAATCAGCCCCAGCATTTT,CASISSSNQPQHF
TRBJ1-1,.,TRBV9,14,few,TGTGCCAGCAGCCCTCACACCCAGAACACTGAAGCTTTCTTT,CASSPHTQNTEAFF
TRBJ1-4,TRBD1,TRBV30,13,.,TGCTCCGGGACAGGGAGAGGTCATGGAAAACTGTTTTTT,CSGTGRGHGKLFF
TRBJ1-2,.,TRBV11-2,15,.,TGTGCCAGCAGCTTAGATCCCCAGGGGAGCTATGGCTACACCTTC,CASSLDPQGSYGYTF
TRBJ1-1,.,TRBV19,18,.,TGTGCCAGTAGTATCGAGGAGGGGGGAAAGATCGTGAACACTGAAGCTTTCTTT,CASSIEEGGKIVNTEAFF
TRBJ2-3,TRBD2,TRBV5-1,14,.,TGCGCCAGCAGCTCAGGGACTAGAACAGATACGCAGTATTTT,CASSSGTRTDTQYF
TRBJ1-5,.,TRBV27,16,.,TGTGCCAGCAGTTTATTGGGCGCGTACGGCAATCAGCCCCAGCATTTT,CASSLLGAYGNQPQHF
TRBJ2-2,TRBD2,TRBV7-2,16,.,TGTGCCAGCAGCCTAAGCGGGGGGCCTAACACCGGGGAGCTGTTTTTT,CASSLSGGPNTGELFF
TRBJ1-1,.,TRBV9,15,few,TGTGCTCGCCCGGGGGGCATTAAACGGAACACTGAAGCTTTCTTT,CARPGGIKRNTEAFF
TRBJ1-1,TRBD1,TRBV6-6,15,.,TGTGCCAGCAGTTACCCCGGACAGGGAGGAACTGAAGCTTTCTTT,CASSYPGQGGTEAFF
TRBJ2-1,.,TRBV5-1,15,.,TGCGCCAGCAGCTTGGCCCAGTCCCCTAGGGATGAGCAGTTCTTC,CASSLAQSPRDEQFF
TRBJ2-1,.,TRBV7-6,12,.,TGTGCCAGCAGCTTAGGAGCAACTGAGCAGTTCTTC,CASSLGATEQFF
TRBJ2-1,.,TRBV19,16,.,TGTGCCAGTAGTGGTCGGTCGGGGCTCCGTTACAATGAGCAGTTCTTC,CASSGRSGLRYNEQFF
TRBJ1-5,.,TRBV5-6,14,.,TGTGCCAGCAGCTTGCTCAGGGACAATCAGCCCCAGCATTTT,CASSLLRDNQPQHF
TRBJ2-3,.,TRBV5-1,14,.,TGCGCCAGCCAGGAGCAGATAAGCACAGATACGCAGTATTTT,CASQEQISTDTQYF
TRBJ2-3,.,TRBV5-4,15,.,TGTGCCAGCAGCACAGACGAGGACCCCACAGATACGCAGTATTTT,CASSTDEDPTDTQYF
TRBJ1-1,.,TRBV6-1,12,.,TGTGCCAGCAGTGAACGGATCACTGAAGCTTTCTTT,CASSERITEAFF
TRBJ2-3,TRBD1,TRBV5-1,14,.,TGCGCCAGCAGCTCAGGGGGCCAAACAGATACGCAGTATTTT,CASSSGGQTDTQYF
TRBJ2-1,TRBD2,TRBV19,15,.,TGTGCCAGTAGTATACCGGGAGGGTCCTACAATGAGCAGTTCTTC,CASSIPGGSYNEQFF